The present T cell receptor beta chain was sequenced within a study of control samples from healthy donors and cancer patients. Assay: immunoSEQ multiplex PCR; the TCRdb copy retains only in-frame clones and omits some. The sample consists of about 60,000 clones, approximately 90% of them appearing once. This CDR3 has 15 residues. Germline V gives CDR1 KGHSH, CDR2 LQKENI. With 3 bases clipped from V and 6 bases from J, the junction kept 7 bases outside the gene matches. Material: PBMCs. The receptor's source is a woman aged 45 to 65 with colorectal cancer. The chain combines TRBV18 with TRBJ1-4, with TRBD1 identical over 7 bases. The CDR3 protein is CASSPSGGADEKLFF. The CDR3 DNA follows: TGTGCCAGCTCACCTTCAGGGGGAGCGGATGAAAAACTGTTTTTT.